Below are 29 T cell receptor beta chains sequenced from a single sample in a study of OX40 agonist ivuxolimab in advanced cancers. Clones were sequenced by immunoSEQ multiplex PCR, and TCRdb holds only the in-frame ones, with some missing. The sample carries just under 20,000 clones, 74% recorded once. The sequencing used CD4+ or CD8+ T cells sorted from blood, collected in a trial of the OX40 agonist ivuxolimab. These TCRs come from an adult with an advanced solid tumor such as melanoma, head and neck, liver or kidney cancer.

This chain uses TRBV10-2 with TRBJ1-1; D uncertain. CDR3 length equals 11 residues. Germline loops: CDR1 WSHSY, CDR2 SAAADI. V gave up 0 bases and J gave up 8 bases, with 4 bases separating them. CDR3 in amino acids: CASSESVEAFF. In nucleotides, the CDR3 is TGCGCCAGCAGTGAGTCGGTAGAAGCTTTCTTT.

This clone was counted once. V is TRBV28 and J is TRBJ2-7; either TRBD1 or TRBD2 may fit D (6 bases each). The CDR3 has 15 residues. The V end lost 3 bases, the J end lost 6 bases, and 18 bases lay between the germline ends. Per germline, CDR1 MDHEN and CDR2 SYDVKM. Here the CDR3 reads CASSFPGRGGREQYF. CDR3 nucleotides: TGTGCCAGCAGTTTCCCCGGACGTGGGGGGCGCGAGCAGTACTTC.

This clone was recorded only once. This chain links TRBV5-4 with TRBJ2-1; no reliable D call. This CDR3 has 14 amino acids. CDR1 and CDR2 from the germline V gene are SGHNT and YYREEE (reference sequence). Trimming pared 0 bases from V and 4 bases from J, leaving 8 bases between. The DNA of the CDR3 is TGTGCCAGCAGCTTGGATCTGGGGTACAATGAGCAGTTCTTC. Translating it yields CASSLDLGYNEQFF.

This chain connects TRBV28 to TRBJ2-2, with 8 positions matching TRBD2. The CDR3 totals 16 residues. CDR1 and CDR2 from the germline V gene are MDHEN and SYDVKM. V was pared by 5 bases and J by 5 bases, with 10 bases of the junction left unmatched. The CDR3 DNA reads TGTGCCAGCAGTCCCCCCTCTAGCGGGTGGACCGGGGAGCTGTTTTTT. Amino acid sequence: CASSPPSSGWTGELFF.

CDR3 region: CASSRKQGLDTQYF. CDR3 DNA sequence: TGTGCCAGCAGCCGCAAGCAGGGATTAGATACGCAGTATTTT. The gene calls are TRBV7-6 and TRBJ2-3; D may be TRBD1 (5 bases). The CDR3 has 14 residues. Per the germline V gene, CDR1 is SGHVS and CDR2 is FNYEAQ. Deletions cut 5 bases from V and 5 bases from J, with 14 bases between.

The genes are TRBV2 and TRBJ1-5, with D possibly TRBD1 on 5 matching bases. V was clipped by 1 base and J by 3 bases, with 10 bases between them. Per the germline V gene, CDR1 is SNHLY and CDR2 is FYNNEI. CDR3 length: 15 residues. The CDR3 sequence is CASSEGGGANQPQHF. The CDR3 DNA is TGTGCCAGCAGTGAAGGCGGAGGGGCCAATCAGCCCCAGCATTTT.

The chain has TRBV6-5 and TRBJ1-4; the D is unclear. The ends were cut back, 2 bases at V and 4 bases at J, with 8 bases in the middle. This CDR3 has 14 amino acids. Germline V gene sequence: CDR1 MNHEY, CDR2 SVGAGI. CDR3 loop: CASSYRAYNEKLFF. The CDR3, as DNA: TGTGCCAGCAGTTACAGGGCTTATAATGAAAAACTGTTTTTT.

V usage is TRBV27 and J usage is TRBJ2-3; TRBD1 matches 7 bases. V was pared by 5 bases and J by 4 bases, with 9 bases of the junction left unmatched. This CDR3 comprises 15 residues. Germline lookup yields CDR1 MNHEY and CDR2 SMNVEV (reference sequence). This CDR3 is CASSLTGMYADTQYF. The DNA of the CDR3 is TGTGCCAGCAGTCTGACAGGGATGTACGCAGATACGCAGTATTTT.

The gene calls are TRBV7-9 and TRBJ2-7; 8 bases are a match to TRBD1. This CDR3 is built from 12 residues. Trimming at V came to 5 bases and at J to 6 bases, leaving 3 bases not matched to a gene. Germline V CDR1 and CDR2: SEHNR, FQNEAQ (reference sequence). CDR3: CASSKTGAEQYF. The CDR3 coding sequence is TGTGCCAGCAGCAAGACAGGGGCCGAGCAGTACTTC. Variable domain in full (rest from reference TRBV7-9 and TRBJ2-7): DTGVSQNPRHKITKRGQNVTFRCDPISEHNRLYWYRQTLGQGPEFLTYFQNEAQLEKSRLLSDRFSAERPKGSFSTLEIQRTEQGDSAMYLCASSKTGAEQYFGPGTRLTVT.

This clone was found once. DNA of the CDR3: TGCGCCAGCAGCTTAAGGACAGGGCACTCCTACGAGCAGTACTTC. It is translated as CASSLRTGHSYEQYF. The rearrangement links TRBV5-1 to TRBJ2-7, with 8 positions matching TRBD1. The V segment lost 2 bases and the J segment 0 bases; nucleotides outside the gene matches: 4. CDR1 is SGHRS, CDR2 YFSETQ, per germline. CDR3 length: 15 residues.

The chain has TRBV5-4 and TRBJ1-2, with 8 bases lining up with TRBD1. Per the germline V gene, CDR1 is SGHNT and CDR2 is YYREEE (reference sequence). The CDR3 has 14 amino acids. V gave up 4 bases and J gave up 5 bases; unmatched junction bases: 7. CDR3 in DNA: TGTGCCAGCAGCCCCCCGGGACAGGTATATGGCTACACCTTC. Its translation: CASSPPGQVYGYTF.

The CDR3 DNA is TGCGCCAGCAGCCAAGAGGACAGGGAGGGGAATGAAGCTTTCTTT. It codes for CASSQEDREGNEAFF. The J gene is TRBJ1-1, the V gene TRBV4-3, with 8 bases matching TRBD1. Germline V gives CDR1 LGHNA, CDR2 YSLEER. CDR3 length: 15 amino acids. V shed 0 bases, J shed 7 bases, and the junction held 7 bases outside the gene matches.

Judged by abundance, this clone is medium-sized. The chain has TRBV5-1 and TRBJ1-1; 8 bases line up with TRBD1. Germline lookup yields CDR1 SGHRS and CDR2 YFSETQ. The CDR3 totals 14 residues. With V trimmed by 0 bases and J by 4 bases, 2 bases remained unmatched. CDR3 protein: CASSLADRGTEAFF. In DNA, the CDR3 is TGCGCCAGCAGCTTGGCCGACAGGGGCACTGAAGCTTTCTTT.

The rearrangement joins TRBV14 to TRBJ2-7; 10 bases agree with TRBD1. From germline, CDR1 is SGHDN and CDR2 FVKESK. The CDR3 sequence is 14 residues long. The junction had 1 base not matched to a gene; V was cut back by 4 bases and J by 1 base. CDR3 in amino acids: CASSRTGGSYEQYF. CDR3 DNA sequence: TGTGCCAGCAGCCGGACAGGGGGTTCCTACGAGCAGTACTTC.

The chain has TRBV11-2 and TRBJ1-2; tentatively, D is TRBD1 (6 bases). In germline, CDR1 is SGHAT, CDR2 FQNNGV. Trimming left V 7 bases short and J 7 bases short, with 13 bases between. CDR3 length: 12 amino acids. In DNA form, the CDR3 reads TGTGCCAGCACGCAACAGGGCTCTGGCTACACCTTC. Residues: CASTQQGSGYTF.

The rearrangement links TRBV11-2 to TRBJ1-3; D unclear. CDR3 length equals 14 residues. The germline CDR1 and CDR2 sequences are SGHAT and FQNNGV. V was pared by 1 base and J by 1 base, with 5 bases between. The CDR3 DNA reads TGTGCCAGCAGCTTAGTGGGGTCTGGAAACACCATATATTTT. It codes for CASSLVGSGNTIYF.

This clone has just a few counts. This chain connects TRBV6-5 to TRBJ1-4; weak D call: TRBD1 (5 bases). V lost 0 bases to trimming and J lost 2 bases, with 7 bases between them. This CDR3 is 15 amino acids long. From germline, CDR1 is MNHEY and CDR2 SVGAGI. CDR3 protein: CASSYSPGTNEKLFF. DNA of the CDR3: TGTGCCAGCAGTTACTCTCCAGGGACTAATGAAAAACTGTTTTTT.

The chain carries TRBV7-8 and TRBJ1-1; no definite D call. This CDR3 is built from 13 residues. Trimming took off 1 base at V and 8 bases at J, with 11 bases between the two ends. Germline V gene sequence: CDR1 SGHVS, CDR2 FQNEAQ. In DNA form, the CDR3 reads TGTGCCAGCAGCTTAGTTCAACAATTAGAAGCTTTCTTT. It encodes CASSLVQQLEAFF. Based on the CDR3 plus reference TRBV7-8 and TRBJ1-1, the full variable domain is GAGVSQSPRYKVAKRGQDVALRCDPISGHVSLFWYQQALGQGPEFLTYFQNEAQLDKSGLPSDRFFAERPEGSVSTLKIQRTQQEDSAVYLCASSLVQQLEAFFGQGTRLTVV.

The chain carries TRBV10-2 and TRBJ2-7, with 8 bases that match TRBD2. CDR3 size: 14 residues. CDR1 is WSHSY and CDR2 is SAAADI in the germline V gene. With 2 bases clipped from V and 5 bases from J, the junction kept 5 bases outside the gene matches. In DNA, the CDR3 is TGCGCCAGCAGTGAGGGGACCGGGAGGGACGAGCAGTACTTC. This codes for CASSEGTGRDEQYF.

This clone has a handful of counts. The chain combines TRBV13 with TRBJ2-1; 8 bases map to TRBD2. Trimming cost V 5 bases and J 0 bases; bases outside gene matches: 6. This CDR3 is 16 amino acids long. Germline V CDR1 and CDR2: PRHDT, FYEKMQ (reference sequence). As DNA, the CDR3 is TGTGCCAGCAGCCATGGCGGGGGGCCCTCCTACAATGAGCAGTTCTTC. Translation: CASSHGGGPSYNEQFF.

The V and J genes are TRBV21-1 and TRBJ1-1; the D segment call TRBD1 is taken from the table without a DNA check. TRBV21-1 is termed a pseudogene. The CDR3 has 15 residues. The CDR3 reads CASSPRQGADEGAFF. Written as DNA, the CDR3 is TGTGCCAGCAGCCCCCGACAGGGGGCTGATGAGGGAGCTTTCTTT.

The J gene is TRBJ2-7, the V gene TRBV7-3; 9 bases are a match to TRBD2. Looked up from germline, CDR1 is SGHTA and CDR2 is FQGTGA. There are 14 residues in the CDR3. J was trimmed by 5 bases and V by 4 bases; bases with no gene match: 6. DNA of the CDR3: TGTGCCAGCAGCTCTGGACTAGCGCGCCACGAGCAGTACTTC. Translated, it gives CASSSGLARHEQYF.

The chain links TRBV28 to TRBJ2-1; D assignment may be TRBD1 or TRBD2 (5 bases each). Germline CDR1 and CDR2: MDHEN and SYDVKM. V was clipped by 6 bases and J by 0 bases, with 27 bases between them. The CDR3 loop spans 20 amino acids. The CDR3 DNA reads TGTGCCAGCAGCCCTACGCCGGGACCAAGCCAAATAAGCTCCTACAATGAGCAGTTCTTC. As protein: CASSPTPGPSQISSYNEQFF.

The chain joins TRBV18 to TRBJ1-1, with a possible D match to TRBD1 (6 bases). Per the germline V gene, CDR1 is KGHSH and CDR2 is LQKENI. V was cut by 3 bases and J by 3 bases, with 14 bases left in between. The CDR3 is 15 amino acids. As DNA, the CDR3 is TGTGCCAGCTCACCCCTGGGGGGGGCGTACACTGAAGCTTTCTTT. As protein: CASSPLGGAYTEAFF.

V and J are TRBV28 and TRBJ2-2; tentatively, D is TRBD1 (6 bases). Germline V gene lookup returns CDR1 MDHEN and CDR2 SYDVKM. Trimming took 4 bases from V and 4 from J, leaving 16 bases between them. The CDR3 is 16 residues long. This CDR3 is CASSSGVQHATGELFF. CDR3 nucleotide sequence: TGTGCCAGCAGTTCAGGGGTCCAACACGCCACCGGGGAGCTGTTTTTT. The full variable domain, in which reference TRBV28 and TRBJ2-2 provide the parts outside the CDR3, is DVKVTQSSRYLVKRTGEKVFLECVQDMDHENMFWYRQDPGLGLRLIYFSYDVKMKEKGDIPEGYSVSREKKERFSLILESASTNQTSMYLCASSSGVQHATGELFFGEGSRLTVL.

The chain couples TRBV28 to TRBJ1-2; 7 bases map to TRBD1. V lost 4 bases, J lost 11 bases, and 7 bases stayed unmatched. The CDR3 has 12 residues. Germline assignment: CDR1 MDHEN and CDR2 SYDVKM. CDR3: CASSSGTVIYTF. In DNA form, the CDR3 reads TGTGCCAGCAGTTCGGGGACAGTAATTTACACCTTC.

V gene TRBV7-3 combines with J gene TRBJ1-1; D is perhaps TRBD1 (5 bases). The CDR3 totals 14 residues. CDR1 SGHTA and CDR2 FQGTGA come from the germline V gene. Trimming stripped 1 base from V and 3 bases from J, with 9 bases between. CDR3 bases: TGTGCCAGCAGCTTAATTGGAGGGGACACTGAAGCTTTCTTT. As protein: CASSLIGGDTEAFF.

Only one count was recorded for this clone. The V and J genes are TRBV5-6 and TRBJ1-2; D unclear. The length of the CDR3 is 15 residues. With 4 bases removed from V and 0 bases from J, the gap between germline ends came to 13 bases. From germline, CDR1 is SGHDT and CDR2 YYEEEE. The chain's CDR3 is CASSLLLEANYGYTF. The CDR3 DNA is TGTGCCAGCAGCCTGCTCTTAGAGGCTAACTATGGCTACACCTTC.

This clone has a handful of counts. The chain joins TRBV18 to TRBJ1-1, with 8 positions matching TRBD1. The germline CDR1 and CDR2 sequences are KGHSH and LQKENI. V dropped 6 bases and J dropped 4; count of bases not matched to a gene: 4. The CDR3 is made up of 13 amino acids. This CDR3 reads CASSPGGVTEAFF. The DNA for the CDR3 is TGTGCCAGCTCTCCAGGGGGCGTCACTGAAGCTTTCTTT.